This T cell receptor beta chain was documented in a study of shared T cell receptors in the human thymus. V gave up 7 bases and J gave up 0 bases; unmatched junction bases: 3. Germline values: CDR1 WNHNN, CDR2 SYGVQD (reference sequence). The CDR3 has 14 amino acids. Sequenced by immunoSEQ multiplex PCR; TCRdb stores in-frame clones only, minus some. The table includes under 700,000 clones, approximately 80% detected once. The same sample was also studied in work on human thymus T cells. Per that paper: Thymic resections from corrective heart surgery supplied the tissue. Thymic and blood repertoires showed apparently biased V and J gene usage. There were highly overlapping thymic repertoires among unrelated individuals, as related research reported.

This TCR was sampled from a boy under three years old with a congenital heart defect. The genes are TRBV10-1 and TRBJ2-7; TRBD2 matches 10 bases. The source material was thymocytes. DNA for the CDR3: TGCGCCAGCACCGGACTAGCGGACTCCTACGAGCAGTACTTC. Translated, it gives CASTGLADSYEQYF.